These T cell receptor beta chains were read from a single sample in a study of CD8 T cells in Susac syndrome. TCRdb passed the immunoSEQ multiplex PCR reads through MiXCR, listing each CDR3 protein once. The sample holds roughly 160,000 distinct CDR3 sequences; about 94% are singletons and the top ten take over 0.12%. The sequenced sample was CD4+ T cells from PBMCs. These receptors originate from a human donor in good health. Each CDR3 is given with its conserved first and last residue. A D gene is named only where the DNA matches it firmly. Size is omitted from some rows. Given values are once, few, many or a class for expanded clones.

clone size	D gene	J gene	V gene	CDR3 DNA	CDR3 protein
NA	NA	TRBJ2-2	TRBV4-3	TGCGCCAGCAGCCACGACAGATACACCGGGGAGCTGTTTTTT	CASSHDRYTGELFF
NA	NA	TRBJ2-5	TRBV15	TGTGCCACCAGCAGGGCGACAGGCCACCAAGAGACCCAGTACTTC	CATSRATGHQETQYF
NA	NA	TRBJ1-2	TRBV20-1	TGCAGTGCTAGAGATCGAGTCACCTTCGGAGCAAGGGGCTACACCTTC	CSARDRVTFGARGYTF
NA	TRBD1	TRBJ1-2	TRBV29-1	TGCAGCGTCACCACAGGACAGGCCTGGAGGGGCTACACCTTC	CSVTTGQAWRGYTF
NA	TRBD2	TRBJ2-3	TRBV15	TGTGCCACCAGCGTAGGGAGGGCAGATACGCAGTATTTT	CATSVGRADTQYF
once	TRBD2	TRBJ2-7	TRBV20-1	TGCAGTGCTTGGAGTAGCGGGGTAACCTACGAGCAGTACTTC	CSAWSSGVTYEQYF
NA	NA	TRBJ2-3	TRBV1	TGCACCAGCAGCCAACAGTACGGGAGCACAGATACGCAGTATTTT	CTSSQQYGSTDTQYF
NA	TRBD1	TRBJ1-2	TRBV4-3	TGCGCCAGCAGCCAAGAGCAGGGGGAGTTCGGCTATGGCTACACCTTC	CASSQEQGEFGYGYTF
NA	TRBD2	TRBJ2-2	TRBV4-3	TGCGCCAGCAGCCAAGCTAGCGGGGCCACCGGGGAGCTGTTTTTT	CASSQASGATGELFF
NA	TRBD1	TRBJ2-5	TRBV11-2	TGTGCCAGCAGCTTAGTCAGGGGGCAGGTAGAGACCCAGTACTTC	CASSLVRGQVETQYF
NA	TRBD1	TRBJ1-2	TRBV3-1	TGTGCCAGCAGCCAACTAGGACAGGGGTTCTATGGCTACACCTTC	CASSQLGQGFYGYTF
NA	NA	TRBJ2-1	TRBV20-1	TGCAGTGCTAGAGGCCCCAGGGGAATGGGTGAGCAGTTCTTC	CSARGPRGMGEQFF
NA	TRBD2	TRBJ2-1	TRBV9	TGTGCCAGCAGCGCATCAGCGGGGAGCTCCTACAATGAGCAGTTCTTC	CASSASAGSSYNEQFF
NA	NA	TRBJ2-1	TRBV29-1	TGCAGCGTGGACCCTGACAATGAGCAGTTCTTC	CSVDPDNEQFF
NA	NA	TRBJ2-3	TRBV2	TGTGCCAGCAGTGCCTGGGCCCGCGCAGATACGCAGTATTTT	CASSAWARADTQYF
NA	NA	TRBJ2-7	TRBV15	TGTGCCACCAGCAGAGATATGGGAAGCTCCTACGAGCAGTACTTC	CATSRDMGSSYEQYF
NA	TRBD2	TRBJ2-5	TRBV12-3/TRBV12-4	TGTGCCAGCAGTTTTTCTGGCGGGGGGGCAGAGACCCAGTACTTC	CASSFSGGGAETQYF
NA	NA	TRBJ2-3	TRBV30	TGTGCCTGGGGGGGCACAGATACGCAGTATTTT	CAWGGTDTQYF
NA	TRBD1	TRBJ1-2	TRBV29-1	TGCAGCGTTGTGACCACCGGGGACAGTGGCTACACCTTC	CSVVTTGDSGYTF
NA	TRBD1	TRBJ2-1	TRBV28	TGTGCCAGCAGTTTATGGACAGGGGGTGCAAATGAGCAGTTCTTC	CASSLWTGGANEQFF
NA	NA	TRBJ2-7	TRBV20-1	TGCAGTGCGGGGCCCGGGCCCTCCTACGAGCAGTACTTC	CSAGPGPSYEQYF
NA	NA	TRBJ2-7	TRBV12-3/TRBV12-4	TGTGCCAGCAGTTTAAGGGGAACGGACTCCTACGAGCAGTACTTC	CASSLRGTDSYEQYF
NA	NA	TRBJ2-7	TRBV5-1	TGCGCCAGCAGCTTGGGAGGGACTCAGGACTACGAGCAGTACTTC	CASSLGGTQDYEQYF
NA	NA	TRBJ1-2	TRBV5-4	TGTGCCAGCAGCTTAACAGATCCTAACTATGGCTACACCTTC	CASSLTDPNYGYTF
NA	TRBD1	TRBJ1-1	TRBV29-1	TGCAGCGTGGAAGGGACAGTCAGAAACACTGAAGCTTTCTTT	CSVEGTVRNTEAFF
NA	TRBD1	TRBJ1-2	TRBV20-1	TGCAGTGCTAGCGGCCAGGGGGCTAATGGCTACACCTTC	CSASGQGANGYTF
NA	NA	TRBJ2-5	TRBV5-1	TGCGCCAGCAGCTTAAGGGGAGATAGAGAGACCCAGTACTTC	CASSLRGDRETQYF
NA	TRBD1	TRBJ2-7	TRBV20-1	TGCAGTGCTGCCGGGACAGGGGATGGCGAGCAGTACTTC	CSAAGTGDGEQYF
NA	NA	TRBJ2-3	TRBV20-1	TGCAGTGCTAGACCAGCGGACTACACAGATACGCAGTATTTT	CSARPADYTDTQYF
NA	NA	TRBJ2-5	TRBV11-3	TGTGCCAGCAGCCCCAGGACAAATCAAGAGACCCAGTACTTC	CASSPRTNQETQYF
NA	TRBD1	TRBJ2-1	TRBV28	TGTGCCATCAACCGGGACAGAGGGAATGAGCAGTTCTTC	CAINRDRGNEQFF
NA	TRBD2	TRBJ2-5	TRBV20-1	TGCAGTGCTAGTGGTGCGGGGGGGCCCGAGACCCAGTACTTC	CSASGAGGPETQYF
once	NA	TRBJ2-1	TRBV20-1	TGCAGTGCTAGTAGGGGTTATAACAATGAGCAGTTCTTC	CSASRGYNNEQFF
once	TRBD1	TRBJ2-4	TRBV7-2	TGTGCCAGCAGGAAAACAGGGGAGAACATTCAGTACTTC	CASRKTGENIQYF
NA	TRBD1	TRBJ1-6	TRBV6-5	TGTGCCAGCAGCCGGGACAGGCATAATTCACCCCTCCACTTT	CASSRDRHNSPLHF
NA	TRBD1	TRBJ1-2	TRBV20-1	TGCAGTGCTTTGGACAGGGGAGTAGGCGGCTACACCTTC	CSALDRGVGGYTF
NA	NA	TRBJ1-6	TRBV30	TGTGCCTGGAGGGGCGGCATAGTCATTGGTTCACCCCTCCACTTT	CAWRGGIVIGSPLHF
NA	NA	TRBJ1-2	TRBV5-6	TGTGCCAGCAGCTTGGGTGCACAGAACTATGGCTACACCTTC	CASSLGAQNYGYTF
NA	NA	TRBJ2-2	TRBV4-2	TGTGCCAGCAGCCAATCGCAGGGGAACACCGGGGAGCTGTTTTTT	CASSQSQGNTGELFF
NA	NA	TRBJ2-7	TRBV4-2	TGTGCCAGCAGCCCTTCGACAGCCTACGAGCAGTACTTC	CASSPSTAYEQYF
NA	NA	TRBJ1-5	TRBV6-6	TGTGCCAGCAGTGGGGGGCAAGGACAGCCCCAGCATTTT	CASSGGQGQPQHF
NA	TRBD1	TRBJ1-6	TRBV20-1	TGCAGTGCTAGCCCGGACAGGGATAATTCACCCCTCCACTTT	CSASPDRDNSPLHF
NA	NA	TRBJ2-7	TRBV5-1	TGCGCCAGCAGCTTGGTCCTAGCCTACGAGCAGTACTTC	CASSLVLAYEQYF
NA	NA	TRBJ2-3	TRBV9	TGTGCCAGCGGTGCTAGCGCCACAGATACGCAGTATTTT	CASGASATDTQYF
NA	TRBD1	TRBJ2-3	TRBV20-1	TGCAGTGCTATCCCTGGACAGGGGCCAGATACGCAGTATTTT	CSAIPGQGPDTQYF
NA	TRBD1	TRBJ2-7	TRBV29-1	TGCAGCGTTACAGGGGATTTCTACGAGCAGTACTTC	CSVTGDFYEQYF
NA	TRBD1	TRBJ2-7	TRBV7-2	TGTGCCAGCAGGAGGAGTCCGGGACAGGACTACGAGCAGTACTTC	CASRRSPGQDYEQYF
NA	TRBD2	TRBJ2-5	TRBV12-3/TRBV12-4	TGTGCCAGCAGTACCGGACTAGCGGGGGGGCGTGAGACCCAGTACTTC	CASSTGLAGGRETQYF
NA	TRBD1	TRBJ2-6	TRBV7-2	TGTGCCAGCAGCTTAGACAGGACAGGGTACTCTGGGGCCAACGTCCTGACTTTC	CASSLDRTGYSGANVLTF
NA	NA	TRBJ1-3	TRBV29-1	TGCAGCGTCGTTCAGGGAGTCTCTGGAAACACCATATATTTT	CSVVQGVSGNTIYF
NA	NA	TRBJ2-7	TRBV29-1	TGCAGCGCCCGGTCCCTGTCGTCCGAGCAGTACTTC	CSARSLSSEQYF
NA	TRBD1	TRBJ2-7	TRBV5-6	TGTGCCAGCAGCCCTAGAATGGGACAGAACTACGAGCAGTACTTC	CASSPRMGQNYEQYF
once	NA	TRBJ1-6	TRBV9	TGTGCCAGCGGGGACATCCGCAATTCACCCCTCCACTTT	CASGDIRNSPLHF